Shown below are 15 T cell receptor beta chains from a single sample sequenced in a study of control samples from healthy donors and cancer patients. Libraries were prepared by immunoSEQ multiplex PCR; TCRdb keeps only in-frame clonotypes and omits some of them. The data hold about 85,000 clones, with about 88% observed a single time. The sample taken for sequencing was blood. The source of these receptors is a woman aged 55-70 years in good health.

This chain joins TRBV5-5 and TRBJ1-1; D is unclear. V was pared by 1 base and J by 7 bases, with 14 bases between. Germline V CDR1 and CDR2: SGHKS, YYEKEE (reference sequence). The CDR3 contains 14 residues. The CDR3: CASSLIAAQNEAFF. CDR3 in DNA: TGTGCCAGCAGCTTGATTGCTGCGCAAAATGAAGCTTTCTTT.

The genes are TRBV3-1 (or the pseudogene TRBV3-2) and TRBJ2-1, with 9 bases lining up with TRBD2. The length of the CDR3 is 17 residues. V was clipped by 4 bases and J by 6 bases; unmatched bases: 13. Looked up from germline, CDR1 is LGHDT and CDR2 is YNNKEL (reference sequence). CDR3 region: CASSPHLGSGGGNEQFF. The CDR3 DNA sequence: TGTGCCAGCAGCCCCCATCTGGGTAGCGGGGGTGGCAATGAGCAGTTCTTC.

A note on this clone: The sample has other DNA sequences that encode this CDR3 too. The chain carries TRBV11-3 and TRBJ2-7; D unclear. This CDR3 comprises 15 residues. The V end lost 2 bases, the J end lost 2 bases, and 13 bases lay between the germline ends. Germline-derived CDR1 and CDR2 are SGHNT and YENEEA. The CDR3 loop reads CASSLRWGQTYEQYF. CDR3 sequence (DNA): TGTGCCAGCAGCTTACGTTGGGGTCAGACCTACGAGCAGTACTTC. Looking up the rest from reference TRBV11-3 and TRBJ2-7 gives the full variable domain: EAGVVQSPRYKIIEKKQPVAFWCNPISGHNTLYWYLQNLGQGPELLIRYENEEAVDDSQLPKDRFSAERLKGVDSTLKIQPAELGDSAVYLCASSLRWGQTYEQYFGPGTRLTVT.

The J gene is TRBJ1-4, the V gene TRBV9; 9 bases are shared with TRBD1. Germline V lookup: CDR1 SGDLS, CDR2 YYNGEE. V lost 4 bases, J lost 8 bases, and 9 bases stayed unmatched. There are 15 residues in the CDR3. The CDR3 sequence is CASSSDRGAREKLFF. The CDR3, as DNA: TGTGCCAGCAGCTCAGACAGGGGGGCAAGGGAAAAACTGTTTTTT.

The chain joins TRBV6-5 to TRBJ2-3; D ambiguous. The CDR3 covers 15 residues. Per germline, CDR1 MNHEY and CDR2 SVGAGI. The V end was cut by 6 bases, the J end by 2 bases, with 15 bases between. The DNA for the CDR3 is TGTGCCAGCAGGAAAGACAACGGAAACACAGATACGCAGTATTTT. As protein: CASRKDNGNTDTQYF.

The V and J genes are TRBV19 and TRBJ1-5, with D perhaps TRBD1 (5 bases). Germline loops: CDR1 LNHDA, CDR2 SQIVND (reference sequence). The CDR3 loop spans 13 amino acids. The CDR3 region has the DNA TGTGGTGTTAGGGGATATAGCAATCAGCCCCAGCATTTT. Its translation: CGVRGYSNQPQHF.

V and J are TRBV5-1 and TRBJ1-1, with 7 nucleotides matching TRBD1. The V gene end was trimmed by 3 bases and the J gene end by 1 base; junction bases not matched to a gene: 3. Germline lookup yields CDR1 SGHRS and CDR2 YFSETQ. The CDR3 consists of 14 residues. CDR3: CASSWTGPNTEAFF. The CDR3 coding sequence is TGCGCCAGCAGCTGGACAGGACCGAACACTGAAGCTTTCTTT.

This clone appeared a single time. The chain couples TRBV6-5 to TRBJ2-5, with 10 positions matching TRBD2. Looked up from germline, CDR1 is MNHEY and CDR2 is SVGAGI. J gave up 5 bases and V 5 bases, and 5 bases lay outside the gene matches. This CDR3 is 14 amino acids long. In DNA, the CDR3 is TGTGCCAGCAGTCCTCCTAGCGGGAGTGAGACCCAGTACTTC. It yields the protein CASSPPSGSETQYF.

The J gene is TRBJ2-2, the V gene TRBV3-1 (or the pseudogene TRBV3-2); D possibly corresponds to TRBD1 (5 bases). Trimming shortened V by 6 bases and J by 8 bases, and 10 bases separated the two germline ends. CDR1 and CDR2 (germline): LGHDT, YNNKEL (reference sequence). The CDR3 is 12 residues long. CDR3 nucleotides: TGTGCCAGCAGACCAGGGTCTGGGGAGCTGTTTTTT. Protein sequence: CASRPGSGELFF.

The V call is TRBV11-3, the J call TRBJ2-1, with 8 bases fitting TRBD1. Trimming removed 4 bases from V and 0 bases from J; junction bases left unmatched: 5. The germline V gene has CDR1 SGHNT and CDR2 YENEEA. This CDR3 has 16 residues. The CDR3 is CASSSGQGNSYNEQFF. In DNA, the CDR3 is TGTGCCAGCAGCTCAGGACAGGGAAACTCCTACAATGAGCAGTTCTTC.

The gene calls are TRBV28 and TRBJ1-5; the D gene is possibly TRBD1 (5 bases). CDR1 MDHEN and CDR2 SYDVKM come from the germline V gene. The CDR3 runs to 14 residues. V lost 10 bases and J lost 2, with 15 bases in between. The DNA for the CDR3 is TGTGCCACCTCCCAAAGAGGGGGCAATCAGCCCCAGCATTTT. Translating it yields CATSQRGGNQPQHF.

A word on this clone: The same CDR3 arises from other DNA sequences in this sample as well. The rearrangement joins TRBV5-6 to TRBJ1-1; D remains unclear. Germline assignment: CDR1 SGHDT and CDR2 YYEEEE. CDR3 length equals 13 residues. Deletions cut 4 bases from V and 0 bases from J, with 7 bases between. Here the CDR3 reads CASSLRLNTEAFF. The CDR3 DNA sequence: TGTGCCAGCAGCCTTCGACTGAACACTGAAGCTTTCTTT.

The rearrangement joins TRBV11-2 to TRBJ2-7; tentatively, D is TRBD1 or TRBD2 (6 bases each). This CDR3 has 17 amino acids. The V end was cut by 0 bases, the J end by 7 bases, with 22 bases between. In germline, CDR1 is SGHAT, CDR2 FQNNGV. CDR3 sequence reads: CASSLDSGAVLAWEQYF. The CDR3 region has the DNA TGTGCCAGCAGCTTAGATTCGGGGGCCGTCTTAGCTTGGGAGCAGTACTTC.

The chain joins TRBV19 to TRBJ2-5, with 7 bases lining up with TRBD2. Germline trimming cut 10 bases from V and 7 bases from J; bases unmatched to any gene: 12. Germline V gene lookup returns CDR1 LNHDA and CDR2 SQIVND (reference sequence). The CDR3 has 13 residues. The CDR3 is CATRDSGGATQYF. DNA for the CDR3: TGTGCCACCCGGGACTCGGGGGGTGCGACCCAGTACTTC.

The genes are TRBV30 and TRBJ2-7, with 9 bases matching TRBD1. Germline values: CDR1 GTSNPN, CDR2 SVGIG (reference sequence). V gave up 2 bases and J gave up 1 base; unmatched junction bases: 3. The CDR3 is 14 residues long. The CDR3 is CAWSTQGASYEQYF. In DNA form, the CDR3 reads TGTGCCTGGAGTACACAGGGGGCGTCCTACGAGCAGTACTTC.